These 26 T cell receptor beta chains originate from one sample sequenced in a study of T-cell memory formation after mild COVID-19. One entry per CDR3 protein, called by TCRdb with MiXCR from the 5' RACE reads. The sample includes around 130,000 distinct CDR3 sequences, approximately 15% of them seen just once. Sequencing input: PBMCs or a T cell subset sorted from them (not recorded which). The receptors here all came from an adult woman who had mild COVID-19 (a few samples of this study predate the infection). Cell type and time point are not known.

This clonotype was found a few times. The chain joins TRBV19 to TRBJ1-1; D uncertain. This CDR3 spans 13 amino acids. Germline V lookup: CDR1 LNHDA, CDR2 SQIVND (reference sequence). V lost 5 bases to trimming and J lost 0 bases, with 7 bases between them. CDR3 DNA: TGTGCCAGTAGTGTACGACTGAACACTGAAGCTTTCTTT. It yields the protein CASSVRLNTEAFF.

This clonotype has a single count. The chain links TRBV11-3 to TRBJ2-1; D call uncertain. The CDR3 is 17 amino acids. V dropped 1 base and J dropped 0 bases, with 13 bases sitting between them. Germline CDR1 reads SGHNT; CDR2 reads YENEEA. CDR3 DNA: TGTGCCAGCAGCTTAGGGGTCCTACCGAGCTCCTACAATGAGCAGTTCTTC. It encodes CASSLGVLPSSYNEQFF.

The chain employs TRBV10-3 and TRBJ2-6, with D perhaps matching TRBD1 or TRBD2 (5 bases each). Germline assignment: CDR1 ENHRY and CDR2 SYGVKD. V was pared by 2 bases and J by 0 bases, with 5 bases between. The CDR3 runs to 15 residues. The CDR3 sequence is CAISEGGSGANVLTF. CDR3 nucleotide sequence: TGTGCCATCAGTGAGGGGGGCTCTGGGGCCAACGTCCTGACTTTC.

This clonotype was seen repeatedly, ten times or more. The rearrangement joins TRBV12-3 or TRBV12-4 to TRBJ2-2, with D maybe TRBD1 (5 bases). Trimming removed 3 bases at V and 6 bases at J, with 14 bases between. This CDR3 has 15 amino acids. The CDR3 DNA reads TGTGCCAGCAGTTTGGGTCGGTTCAGGGCCGGGGAGCTGTTTTTT. Protein sequence: CASSLGRFRAGELFF.

In this sample, this clonotype turned up many times. The V gene is TRBV7-9, the J gene TRBJ2-7, with unresolved D. CDR1 and CDR2 (germline): SEHNR, FQNEAQ (reference sequence). This CDR3 is 15 amino acids long. Trimming took 5 bases from V and 2 from J, leaving 16 bases between them. The CDR3 DNA reads TGTGCCAGCAGCCCTGGGAAGGGTCGCACCTACGAGCAGTACTTC. Its translation is CASSPGKGRTYEQYF.

This clonotype was seen only a few times. This rearrangement joins TRBV11-2 to TRBJ2-7, with D tentatively TRBD2 (5 bases). Germline V lookup: CDR1 SGHAT, CDR2 FQNNGV. V lost 0 bases to trimming and J lost 3 bases, with 15 bases between them. This CDR3 is built from 16 residues. The CDR3 is CASSLDRPGEGYEQYF. The CDR3 region has the DNA TGTGCCAGCAGCTTAGATCGACCCGGAGAGGGCTACGAGCAGTACTTC.

V and J are TRBV7-8 and TRBJ2-1; 8 positions match TRBD2. V gave up 1 base and J gave up 4 bases; unmatched junction bases: 3. Germline lookup yields CDR1 SGHVS and CDR2 FQNEAQ. The CDR3 sequence is 15 residues long. The CDR3, as DNA: TGTGCCAGCAGCTTAGGGGTAGCGGGGTACAATGAGCAGTTCTTC. Translating it yields CASSLGVAGYNEQFF.

The chain is built from TRBV5-1 and TRBJ2-5, with D possibly called TRBD1 or TRBD2 (5 bases each). Germline-derived CDR1 and CDR2 are SGHRS and YFSETQ. V dropped 4 bases and J dropped 1 base, with 14 bases sitting between them. CDR3 length: 15 amino acids. The CDR3 loop reads CASSPNPGTQETQYF. CDR3 nucleotides: TGCGCCAGCAGCCCAAACCCCGGGACCCAAGAGACCCAGTACTTC. Full variable domain (rest looked up from reference TRBV5-1 and TRBJ2-5): KAGVTQTPRYLIKTRGQQVTLSCSPISGHRSVSWYQQTPGQGLQFLFEYFSETQRNKGNFPGRFSGRQFSNSRSEMNVSTLELGDSALYLCASSPNPGTQETQYFGPGTRLLVL.

The chain is built from TRBV15 and TRBJ2-1, with 9 bases matching TRBD2. CDR1 and CDR2 (germline): LNHNV, YYDKDF (reference sequence). This CDR3 comprises 17 residues. V lost 0 bases to trimming and J lost 16 bases; unmatched junction nucleotides: 19. DNA for the CDR3: TGTGCCACCAGCAGAGATTACGAGGATAGCGGGAGTGGCCGCCAATTCTTC. Translated: CATSRDYEDSGSGRQFF.

This clonotype was found a few times. This chain joins TRBV15 and TRBJ2-7, with D perhaps TRBD1 (6 bases). CDR3 length: 15 amino acids. Trimming shortened V by 2 bases and J by 1 base, and 12 bases separated the two germline ends. From germline, CDR1 is LNHNV and CDR2 YYDKDF (reference sequence). CDR3 residues: CATSRTDRFSYEQYF. CDR3 coding DNA: TGTGCCACCAGCAGAACAGACAGGTTTTCCTACGAGCAGTACTTC.

As for this clonotype: Mismatch with germline at one junction end may stem from a read error. V gene TRBV3-1 combines with J gene TRBJ2-1, with D possibly TRBD2 on 5 matching bases. The germline CDR1 and CDR2 sequences are LGHDT and YNNKEL (reference sequence). The CDR3 consists of 12 residues. CDR3 nucleotide sequence: TGCGCTGCCCTAGGAGGCGGGAATGAGCAGTTCTTC. Amino acid sequence: CAALGGGNEQFF.

This clonotype occurred a few times. The rearrangement uses TRBV7-9 and TRBJ2-1; D not certain. This CDR3 comprises 16 residues. Trimming stripped 1 base from V and 4 bases from J, with 14 bases between. Germline V CDR1 and CDR2: SEHNR, FQNEAQ (reference sequence). CDR3 sequence reads: CASSLGARVGYNEQFF. DNA for the CDR3: TGTGCCAGCAGCTTAGGGGCACGGGTTGGTTACAATGAGCAGTTCTTC.

This chain uses TRBV5-1 with TRBJ1-2; TRBD1 aligns across 7 bases. This CDR3 region has 15 residues. The J segment lost 8 bases and the V segment lost 1 base, leaving 11 bases of the junction unmatched. Germline CDR1 SGHRS, CDR2 YFSETQ. CDR3 in DNA: TGCGCCAGCAGCTTGTCCCAGGGGGATGCGAAAGGCTACACCTTC. The encoded protein is CASSLSQGDAKGYTF.

This clonotype was counted a few times. This sequence joins TRBV11-2 and TRBJ2-5; D unresolved. The germline CDR1 and CDR2 sequences are SGHAT and FQNNGV. Trimming removed 4 bases at V and 5 bases at J, with 8 bases between. This CDR3 is built from 12 residues. The CDR3 protein is CASSSAEETQYF. The CDR3 DNA follows: TGTGCCAGCAGCTCCGCGGAGGAGACCCAGTACTTC.

This clonotype was recorded a few times. In DNA form, the CDR3 reads TGTGCCTGGAGCCGGGACAATAATGAAGCTTTCTTT. Protein: CAWSRDNNEAFF. The genes are TRBV30 and TRBJ1-1; tentatively, D is TRBD1 (6 bases). Per germline, CDR1 GTSNPN and CDR2 SVGIG (reference sequence). V was trimmed by 3 bases and J by 7 bases, leaving 12 bases between them. The CDR3 has 12 amino acids. The variable domain in full, completed from reference TRBV30 and TRBJ1-1, reads SQTIHQWPATLVQPVGSPLSLECTVEGTSNPNLYWYRQAAGRGLQLLFYSVGIGQISSEVPQNLSASRPQDRQFILSSKKLLLSDSGFYLCAWSRDNNEAFFGQGTRLTVV.

This clonotype was seen a handful of times. The chain joins TRBV7-2 to TRBJ2-6; maybe TRBD1 (5 bases). CDR1 is SGHTA and CDR2 is FQGNSA in the germline V gene. The germline V and J ends were trimmed by 7 bases and 2 bases, with 12 bases remaining between them. CDR3 size: 15 residues. The CDR3 DNA is TGTGCCAGCACCATGACAGAGCCTGGGGCCAACGTCCTGACTTTC. Protein: CASTMTEPGANVLTF. Supplemented by reference TRBV7-2 and TRBJ2-6, the full variable domain reads GAGVSQSPSNKVTEKGKDVELRCDPISGHTALYWYRQSLGQGLEFLIYFQGNSAPDKSGLPSDRFSAERTGGSVSTLTIQRTQQEDSAVYLCASTMTEPGANVLTFGAGSRLTVL.

This clonotype turned up a few times. This chain uses TRBV7-9 with TRBJ2-1; possible D gene TRBD1, 6 bases. CDR3 length: 16 residues. In germline, CDR1 is SEHNR, CDR2 FQNEAQ (reference sequence). Trimming took off 1 base at V and 5 bases at J, with 15 bases between the two ends. Here the CDR3 reads CASSLGRGSANNEQFF. CDR3 bases: TGTGCCAGCAGCTTAGGTAGGGGGAGTGCCAACAATGAGCAGTTCTTC.

The chain has TRBV11-3 and TRBJ1-4; maybe TRBD1 (6 bases). Trimming removed 2 bases at V and 0 bases at J, with 7 bases between. In germline, CDR1 is SGHNT, CDR2 YENEEA. CDR3 length equals 15 residues. The DNA of the CDR3 is TGTGCCAGCAGCTTAAACAGGGCAACTAATGAAAAACTGTTTTTT. Translated: CASSLNRATNEKLFF.

In its sample, this clonotype was seen a few times. The J gene is TRBJ1-1, the V gene TRBV12-3 or TRBV12-4; 8 nucleotides line up with TRBD1. The V segment lost 6 bases and the J segment 0 bases; nucleotides outside the gene matches: 0. CDR3 length: 13 amino acids. CDR3 amino acids: CASRGQVNTEAFF. The DNA of the CDR3 is TGTGCCAGCAGGGGACAGGTGAACACTGAAGCTTTCTTT.

This chain joins TRBV12-3 or TRBV12-4 and TRBJ1-1; 8 nucleotides line up with TRBD1. Trimming at V came to 7 bases and at J to 7 bases, leaving 8 bases not matched to a gene. This CDR3 contains 13 residues. CDR3 in amino acids: CASTQGAMREAFF. CDR3 bases: TGTGCCAGCACCCAGGGGGCAATGCGTGAAGCTTTCTTT.

The rearrangement joins TRBV7-9 to TRBJ2-1; 13 bases line up with TRBD2. The CDR3 is 17 residues long. Per the germline V gene, CDR1 is SEHNR and CDR2 is FQNEAQ (reference sequence). With V trimmed by 4 bases and J by 2 bases, 5 bases remained unmatched. The CDR3 sequence: CASSSGLAGFAYNEQFF. The DNA of the CDR3 is TGTGCCAGCAGCTCGGGACTAGCGGGATTCGCCTACAATGAGCAGTTCTTC.

V usage is TRBV7-7 and J usage is TRBJ2-5, with D perhaps assigned TRBD1 or TRBD2 (6 bases each). The CDR3 consists of 13 residues. From germline, CDR1 is SSHAT and CDR2 FNYEAQ (reference sequence). V lost 11 bases to trimming and J lost 2 bases, with 15 bases between them. CDR3 bases: TGTGCCTCGTCGGAGGGGGTTCAAGAGACCCAGTACTTC. This sequence encodes CASSEGVQETQYF.

The genes are TRBV4-2 and TRBJ2-5; D gene ambiguous. V lost 1 base and J 7 bases, leaving 13 bases between the germline ends. The CDR3 runs 14 residues. Germline assignment: CDR1 LGHNA and CDR2 YNFKEQ. CDR3 sequence (DNA): TGTGCCAGCAGCCAAGCGCGAGGCGGCGGGACCCAGTACTTC. This encodes CASSQARGGGTQYF.

This clonotype was observed a few times. The chain is built from TRBV13 and TRBJ2-2, with D uncertain. Germline V gene sequence: CDR1 PRHDT, CDR2 FYEKMQ (reference sequence). The CDR3 totals 13 residues. With 1 base removed from V and 4 bases from J, the gap between germline ends came to 4 bases. The CDR3 loop is CASSLALTGELFF. The CDR3 nucleotides are TGTGCCAGCAGCTTAGCCCTCACCGGGGAGCTGTTTTTT.

The rearrangement links TRBV14 to TRBJ2-5; no clear D gene. Trimming pared 5 bases from V and 4 bases from J, leaving 5 bases between. There are 11 residues in the CDR3. Germline V CDR1 and CDR2: SGHDN, FVKESK. The CDR3 is CASSAGETQYF. The CDR3 nucleotides read TGTGCCAGCAGCGCCGGAGAGACCCAGTACTTC.

This clonotype has more than one count but fewer than ten. This chain connects TRBV10-3 to TRBJ2-1, with 7 bases fitting TRBD2. The CDR3 runs to 16 residues. V gave up 9 bases and J gave up 0 bases; unmatched junction bases: 11. From germline, CDR1 is ENHRY and CDR2 SYGVKD. The chain's CDR3 is CAISRLADSSYNEQFF. CDR3 bases: TGTGCCATAAGTCGCCTAGCGGATAGCTCCTACAATGAGCAGTTCTTC.